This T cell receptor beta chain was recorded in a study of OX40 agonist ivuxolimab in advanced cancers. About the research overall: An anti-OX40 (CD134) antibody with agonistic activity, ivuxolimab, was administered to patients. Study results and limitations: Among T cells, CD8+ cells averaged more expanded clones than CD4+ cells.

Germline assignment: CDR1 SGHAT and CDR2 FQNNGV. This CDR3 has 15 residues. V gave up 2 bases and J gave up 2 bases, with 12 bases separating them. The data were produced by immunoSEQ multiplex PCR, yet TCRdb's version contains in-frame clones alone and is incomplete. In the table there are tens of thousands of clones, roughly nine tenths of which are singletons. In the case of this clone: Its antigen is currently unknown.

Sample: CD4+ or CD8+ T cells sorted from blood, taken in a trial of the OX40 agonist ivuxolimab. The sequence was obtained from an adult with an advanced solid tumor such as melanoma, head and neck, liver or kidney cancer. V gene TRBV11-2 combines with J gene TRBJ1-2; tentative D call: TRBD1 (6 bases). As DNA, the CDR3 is TGTGCCAGCAGCTTATCCCTGGACAGAAACTATGGCTACACCTTC. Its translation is CASSLSLDRNYGYTF.